These 21 T cell receptor beta chains came from one sample sequenced in a study of cytomegalovirus exposure and HLA in healthy donors. The PCR contained 60 Vbeta and 13 Jbeta primers. Sequencing was performed with immunoSEQ multiplex PCR; in TCRdb, only in-frame clones are kept and a portion is missing. This sample has 150,000 to 200,000 clones, with 75% found just once. Specimen: PBMCs. The receptors here all came from a man between 18 and 35 years old in good health and CMV-seropositive.

J is TRBJ1-5 and V is TRBV27, with D maybe TRBD1 (6 bases). The CDR3 length is 16 residues. The germline CDR1 and CDR2 sequences are MNHEY and SMNVEV (reference sequence). Deletions cut 6 bases from V and 0 bases from J, with 15 bases between. The CDR3 loop reads CASSNLRGYSNQPQHF. In DNA, the CDR3 is TGTGCCAGCAGCAATCTCAGGGGCTATAGCAATCAGCCCCAGCATTTT.

This rearrangement joins TRBV11-2 to TRBJ2-7, with 10 positions matching TRBD2. Germline CDR1 and CDR2: SGHAT and FQNNGV. J lost 3 bases, V lost 5 bases, and 10 bases had no gene match. The CDR3 spans 16 residues. As DNA, the CDR3 is TGTGCCAGCAGCCCAACCGGACTAGCGGATTTCTACGAGCAGTACTTC. Translated, it gives CASSPTGLADFYEQYF.

The chain is built from TRBV5-4 and TRBJ2-1; tentatively, D is TRBD1 (5 bases). Trimming cost V 4 bases and J 5 bases, with 19 bases left between them. This CDR3 spans 16 amino acids. Germline V gives CDR1 SGHNT, CDR2 YYREEE (reference sequence). The CDR3 is CASSPLGGQGNNEQFF. The CDR3 nucleotides are TGTGCCAGCAGCCCGCTAGGTGGTCAGGGCAACAATGAGCAGTTCTTC.

A word on this clone: Other DNA variants within this sample encode the same CDR3. The chain recombines TRBV18 with TRBJ2-7; 7 bases match TRBD1. This CDR3 has 14 residues. The V and J ends lost 4 bases and 0 bases, in that order; junction bases with no gene match: 3. Germline V CDR1 and CDR2: KGHSH, LQKENI. In nucleotides, the CDR3 is TGTGCCAGCTCACTTGGACAGGACTCCTACGAGCAGTACTTC. Translated, it gives CASSLGQDSYEQYF. Based on the CDR3 plus reference TRBV18 and TRBJ2-7, the full variable domain is NAGVMQNPRHLVRRRGQEARLRCSPMKGHSHVYWYRQLPEEGLKFMVYLQKENIIDESGMPKERFSAEFPKEGPSILRIQQVVRGDSAAYFCASSLGQDSYEQYFGPGTRLTVT.

V gene TRBV11-2 combines with J gene TRBJ1-4; TRBD1 might be the D (5 bases). Germline-derived CDR1 and CDR2 are SGHAT and FQNNGV. There are 14 residues in the CDR3. The V and J ends lost 6 bases and 3 bases respectively, with 11 bases between them. The CDR3 nucleotides read TGTGCCAGCAGAATCGGGGGGGCTAATGAAAAACTGTTTTTT. This sequence encodes CASRIGGANEKLFF.

The chain has TRBV19 and TRBJ2-1; 11 bases agree with TRBD2. CDR1 is LNHDA and CDR2 is SQIVND in the germline V gene (reference sequence). With V trimmed by 7 bases and J by 7 bases, 3 bases remained unmatched. This CDR3 has 13 residues. CDR3 in amino acids: CASTGLAGNEQFF. CDR3 DNA: TGTGCCAGTACAGGACTAGCGGGTAATGAGCAGTTCTTC. The full variable domain, rest sourced from reference TRBV19 and TRBJ2-1, is DGGITQSPKYLFRKEGQNVTLSCEQNLNHDAMYWYRQDPGQGLRLIYYSQIVNDFQKGDIAEGYSVSREKKESFPLTVTSAQKNPTAFYLCASTGLAGNEQFFGPGTRLTVL.

This chain uses TRBV6-1 with TRBJ2-2, with 7 bases identical to TRBD2. The CDR3 sequence is 14 residues long. Germline CDR1 is MNHNS and CDR2 is SASEGT. Trimming removed 1 base from V and 7 bases from J; junction bases left unmatched: 3. This CDR3 is CASSEGGSNGELFF. CDR3 nucleotide sequence: TGTGCCAGCAGTGAAGGCGGGAGTAACGGGGAGCTGTTTTTT.

This sequence joins TRBV7-6 and TRBJ2-5, with D tentatively TRBD1 (6 bases). V was shortened by 5 bases and J by 5 bases, with 12 bases between the two germline ends. This CDR3 has 13 residues. Germline V CDR1 and CDR2: SGHVS, FNYEAQ. The CDR3 reads CASSHYRAETQYF. DNA for the CDR3: TGTGCCAGCAGCCATTACAGGGCTGAGACCCAGTACTTC.

This chain joins TRBV27 and TRBJ2-7; no reliable D call. Trimming stripped 7 bases from V and 3 bases from J, with 10 bases between. Germline-derived CDR1 and CDR2 are MNHEY and SMNVEV (reference sequence). This CDR3 is built from 12 residues. The CDR3 is CASIIPSYEQYF. CDR3 sequence (DNA): TGTGCCAGCATCATACCCAGCTACGAGCAGTACTTC.

CDR3 residues: CASSAGLAGGDEQFF. In nucleotides, the CDR3 is TGCGCCAGCAGCGCGGGACTAGCGGGAGGAGATGAGCAGTTCTTC. This chain uses TRBV5-1 with TRBJ2-1, with 15 bases aligning to TRBD2. CDR1 is SGHRS and CDR2 is YFSETQ in the germline V gene. V shed 4 bases, J shed 8 bases, and the junction held 4 bases outside the gene matches. The CDR3 spans 15 residues.

The CDR3 is CASSPRWGTQYF. CDR3 sequence (DNA): TGTGCCAGCAGCCCTCGTTGGGGCACGCAGTATTTT. The chain carries TRBV7-2 and TRBJ2-3; a weak D match, TRBD1 (5 bases). Trimming stripped 5 bases from V and 9 bases from J, with 12 bases between. Germline lookup yields CDR1 SGHTA and CDR2 FQGNSA. CDR3 length: 12 residues.

V is TRBV6-6 and J is TRBJ2-7; D is unclear. Trimming removed 2 bases at V and 3 bases at J, with 8 bases between. This CDR3 spans 13 amino acids. The germline V gene encodes CDR1 MNHNY and CDR2 SVGAGI (reference sequence). The CDR3 protein is CASSYAGFYEQYF. In nucleotides, the CDR3 is TGTGCCAGCAGTTACGCAGGTTTCTACGAGCAGTACTTC.

There are a few counts of this clone. The gene calls are TRBV7-2 and TRBJ2-7; the D gene is possibly TRBD2 (6 bases). The CDR3 covers 13 residues. Trimming removed 5 bases from V and 7 bases from J, with 15 bases in between. Germline CDR1 reads SGHTA; CDR2 reads FQGNSA. The CDR3 here is CASSPGELREQYF. DNA for the CDR3: TGTGCCAGCAGCCCGGGAGAGCTCCGGGAGCAGTACTTC.

The rearrangement joins TRBV29-1 to TRBJ2-3; D is possibly TRBD1 (6 bases). Germline CDR1 reads SQVTM; CDR2 reads ANQGSEA. V lost 1 base, J lost 0 bases, and 14 bases lay in between. The CDR3 is 16 amino acids. CDR3 region: CSVEGWTDTSTDTQYF. The DNA of the CDR3 is TGCAGCGTTGAAGGCTGGACAGATACTAGCACAGATACGCAGTATTTT.

This clone has just a few counts. V gene TRBV7-9 combines with J gene TRBJ1-3; no reliable D call. Germline-derived CDR1 and CDR2 are SEHNR and FQNEAQ (reference sequence). This CDR3 has 15 amino acids. The ends were cut back, 5 bases at V and 4 bases at J, with 15 bases in the middle. The CDR3 region is CASSRGRANGNTIYF. The CDR3 coding sequence is TGTGCCAGCAGCCGTGGGAGGGCGAACGGAAACACCATATATTTT.

The V and J genes are TRBV18 and TRBJ2-3; the match to TRBD2 covers 12 bases. The V segment lost 3 bases and the J segment 4 bases; nucleotides outside the gene matches: 5. The CDR3 runs 16 residues. CDR1 is KGHSH, CDR2 LQKENI, per germline. Here the CDR3 DNA reads TGTGCCAGCTCACCTGAAGGACTAGCGGGGTCAGATACGCAGTATTTT. The encoded protein is CASSPEGLAGSDTQYF.

The gene calls are TRBV29-1 and TRBJ2-7, with 12 bases lining up with TRBD2. CDR1 and CDR2 (germline): SQVTM, ANQGSEA. The CDR3 covers 16 residues. The CDR3: CSHLGGLAGPWGEQYF. The CDR3 nucleotides are TGCAGTCATCTAGGGGGACTAGCGGGCCCGTGGGGCGAGCAGTACTTC.

This clone was counted between two and nine times. The genes are TRBV28 and TRBJ1-3; D perhaps matches TRBD1 (5 bases). The germline V gene has CDR1 MDHEN and CDR2 SYDVKM. Deletions cut 6 bases from V and 4 bases from J, with 13 bases between. This CDR3 is 14 amino acids long. CDR3 residues: CASRRDSGGNTIYF. The DNA of the CDR3 is TGTGCCAGCAGGAGAGATTCAGGGGGAAACACCATATATTTT. The full variable domain, its missing parts supplied by reference TRBV28 and TRBJ1-3, is DVKVTQSSRYLVKRTGEKVFLECVQDMDHENMFWYRQDPGLGLRLIYFSYDVKMKEKGDIPEGYSVSREKKERFSLILESASTNQTSMYLCASRRDSGGNTIYFGEGSWLTVV.

The rearrangement uses TRBV18 and TRBJ2-5; D is possibly TRBD2 (5 bases). Per germline, CDR1 KGHSH and CDR2 LQKENI. This CDR3 contains 12 residues. With 5 bases removed from V and 9 bases from J, the gap between germline ends came to 13 bases. The CDR3 DNA reads as TGTGCCAGCTCAGTTCCCCCCGGGGCCCAGTACTTC. Amino acids: CASSVPPGAQYF.

This chain uses TRBV27 with TRBJ2-7, with 10 positions matching TRBD2. V lost 8 bases, J lost 0 bases, and 13 bases stayed unmatched. Germline lookup yields CDR1 MNHEY and CDR2 SMNVEV (reference sequence). CDR3 length equals 17 residues. The CDR3 DNA reads TGTGCCAGCCGCCCCGGGGCTAGCGGGAGTGTCTCCTACGAGCAGTACTTC. Its translation is CASRPGASGSVSYEQYF.

V is TRBV29-1 and J is TRBJ2-3; no clear D gene. There are 12 residues in the CDR3. Germline V gene sequence: CDR1 SQVTM, CDR2 ANQGSEA. The ends were cut back, 8 bases at V and 5 bases at J, with 14 bases in the middle. CDR3: CSLSQERDTQYF. The CDR3 nucleotides read TGCAGCTTGAGCCAGGAACGAGATACGCAGTATTTT.